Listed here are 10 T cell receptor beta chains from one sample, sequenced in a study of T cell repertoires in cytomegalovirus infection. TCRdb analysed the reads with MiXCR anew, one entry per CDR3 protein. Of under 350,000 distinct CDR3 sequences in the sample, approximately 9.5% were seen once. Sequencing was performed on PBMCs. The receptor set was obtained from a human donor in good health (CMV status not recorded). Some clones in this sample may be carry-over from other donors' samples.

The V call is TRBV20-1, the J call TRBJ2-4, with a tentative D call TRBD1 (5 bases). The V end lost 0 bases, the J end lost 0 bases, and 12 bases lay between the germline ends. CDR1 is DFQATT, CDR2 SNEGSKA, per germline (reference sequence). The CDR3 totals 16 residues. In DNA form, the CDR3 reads TGCAGTGCTAGAGATTACGCAGGGCTAGCCAAAAACATTCAGTACTTC. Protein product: CSARDYAGLAKNIQYF.

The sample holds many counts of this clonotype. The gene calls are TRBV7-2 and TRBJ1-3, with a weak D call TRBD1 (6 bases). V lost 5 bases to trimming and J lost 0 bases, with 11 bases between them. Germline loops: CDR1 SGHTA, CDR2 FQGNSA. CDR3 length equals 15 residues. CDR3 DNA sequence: TGTGCCAGCAGCGCAGGGGCGAGCTCTGGAAACACCATATATTTT. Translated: CASSAGASSGNTIYF.

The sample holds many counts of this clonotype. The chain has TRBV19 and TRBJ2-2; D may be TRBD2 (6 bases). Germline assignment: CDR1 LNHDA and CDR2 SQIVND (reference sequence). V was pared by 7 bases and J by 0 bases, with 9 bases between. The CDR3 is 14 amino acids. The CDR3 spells CASTLATNTGELFF. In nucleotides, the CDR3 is TGTGCCAGTACCCTAGCGACGAACACCGGGGAGCTGTTTTTT.

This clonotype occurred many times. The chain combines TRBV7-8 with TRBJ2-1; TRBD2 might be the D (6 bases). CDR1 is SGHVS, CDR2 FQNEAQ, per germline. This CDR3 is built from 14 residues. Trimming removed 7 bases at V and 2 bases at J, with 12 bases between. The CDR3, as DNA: TGTGCCAGCACGTCCGGGAGTACCTACAATGAGCAGTTCTTC. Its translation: CASTSGSTYNEQFF.

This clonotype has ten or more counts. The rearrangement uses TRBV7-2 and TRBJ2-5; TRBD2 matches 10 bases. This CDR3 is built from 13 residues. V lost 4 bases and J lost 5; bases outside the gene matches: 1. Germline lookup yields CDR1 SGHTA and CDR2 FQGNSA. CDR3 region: CASSSTSGETQYF. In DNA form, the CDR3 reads TGTGCCAGCAGCTCGACTAGCGGGGAGACCCAGTACTTC.

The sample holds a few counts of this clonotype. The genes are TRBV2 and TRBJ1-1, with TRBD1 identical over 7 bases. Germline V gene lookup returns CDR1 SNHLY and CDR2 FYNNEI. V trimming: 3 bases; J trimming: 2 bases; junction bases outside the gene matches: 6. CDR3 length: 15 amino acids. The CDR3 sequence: CASSDGGQLNTEAFF. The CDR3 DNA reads TGTGCCAGCAGTGATGGGGGACAGCTAAACACTGAAGCTTTCTTT.

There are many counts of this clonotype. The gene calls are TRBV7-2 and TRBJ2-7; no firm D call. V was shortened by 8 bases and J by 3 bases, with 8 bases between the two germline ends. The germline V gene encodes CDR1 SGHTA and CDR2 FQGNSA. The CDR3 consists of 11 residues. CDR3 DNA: TGTGCCAGCGCCGCGCACTACGAGCAGTACTTC. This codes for CASAAHYEQYF.

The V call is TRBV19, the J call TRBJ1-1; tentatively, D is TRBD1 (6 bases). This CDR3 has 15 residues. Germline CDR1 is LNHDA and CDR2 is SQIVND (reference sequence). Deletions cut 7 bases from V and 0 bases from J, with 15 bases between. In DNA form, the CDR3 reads TGTGCCAGTAATAGGCAGGGGCGTTTGAACACTGAAGCTTTCTTT. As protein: CASNRQGRLNTEAFF.

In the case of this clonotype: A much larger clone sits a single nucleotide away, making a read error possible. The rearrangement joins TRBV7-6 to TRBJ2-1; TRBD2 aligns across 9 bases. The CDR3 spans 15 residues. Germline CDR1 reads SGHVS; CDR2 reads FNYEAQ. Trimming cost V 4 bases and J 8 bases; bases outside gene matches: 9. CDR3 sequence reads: CASSSQLAGIDEQFF. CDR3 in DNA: TGTGCCAGCAGCTCCCAGCTAGCGGGGATAGATGAGCAGTTCTTC.

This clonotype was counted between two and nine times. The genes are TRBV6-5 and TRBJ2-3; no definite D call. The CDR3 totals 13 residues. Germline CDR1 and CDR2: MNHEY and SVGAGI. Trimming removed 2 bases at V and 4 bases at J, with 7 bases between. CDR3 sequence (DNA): TGTGCCAGCAGTTACGTGGCGGCAGATACGCAGTATTTT. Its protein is CASSYVAADTQYF.